Listed below are T cell receptor beta chains from one sample, sequenced in a study of Graves' ophthalmopathy and Graves' hyperthyroidism. One entry per CDR3 protein, called by TCRdb with MiXCR from the multiplex PCR reads. The table records around 590,000 distinct CDR3 sequences, approximately 37% of them present only once. Sequenced sample: peripheral blood or thyroid tissue (not recorded which). These receptors all stem from an adult man with Graves' hyperthyroidism. Both conserved end residues are part of each CDR3. The order of the fields is D gene, CDR3 length, clone size, J gene, V gene, CDR3 protein, CDR3 DNA. D genes are given only for firm matches. Expanded clones are given a class, and other clones once, few, many or no size at all.

. | 15 | . | TRBJ1-1 | TRBV20-1 | CSTSRPTVPNTEAFF | TGCAGCACTAGCCGTCCCACGGTTCCGAACACTGAAGCTTTCTTT
. | 14 | . | TRBJ1-4 | TRBV5-1 | CASSAGGGNEKLFF | TGCGCCAGCAGCGCCGGGGGGGGGAATGAAAAACTGTTTTTT
. | 16 | . | TRBJ1-6 | TRBV7-6 | CASSLGVGQGRSPLHF | TGTGCCAGCAGCTTAGGGGTTGGCCAGGGAAGATCACCCCTCCACTTT
. | 14 | . | TRBJ1-1 | TRBV4-1 | CASTGGWGNTEAFF | TGCGCCAGCACCGGCGGCTGGGGGAACACTGAAGCTTTCTTT
. | 14 | . | TRBJ2-3 | TRBV9 | CASSVAGLTDTQYF | TGTGCCAGCAGCGTAGCTGGGCTCACAGATACGCAGTATTTT
TRBD1 | 15 | . | TRBJ2-5 | TRBV30 | CAWVQTQGLEATQYF | TGTGCCTGGGTCCAGACACAGGGGCTCGAAGCGACCCAGTACTTC
TRBD1 | 15 | . | TRBJ1-5 | TRBV29-1 | CSVRKDRGNNQPQHF | TGCAGCGTTCGAAAGGACAGGGGCAACAATCAGCCCCAGCATTTT
. | 14 | . | TRBJ1-4 | TRBV6-6 | CASSGGQANEKLLF | TGTGCCAGCAGCGGGGGGCAAGCTAATGAAAAACTGCTTTTT
. | 13 | few | TRBJ2-5 | TRBV7-9 | CATSRVQAETQYF | TGTGCCACCAGCAGAGTTCAGGCAGAGACCCAGTACTTC
TRBD2 | 14 | many | TRBJ2-5 | TRBV2 | CATGPRLAEETQYF | TGTGCCACCGGCCCTAGACTAGCGGAAGAGACCCAGTACTTC
. | 15 | many | TRBJ2-5 | TRBV9 | CASSVAAGTQETQYF | TGTGCCAGCAGCGTAGCGGCGGGAACTCAAGAGACCCAGTACTTC
TRBD2 | 15 | many | TRBJ2-7 | TRBV13 | CASSLGTSDSYEQYF | TGTGCCAGCAGCTTAGGGACTAGCGACTCCTACGAGCAGTACTTC
. | 13 | many | TRBJ1-1 | TRBV7-9 | CASSLAGVTEAFF | TGTGCCAGCAGCTTAGCTGGGGTCACTGAAGCTTTCTTT
. | 13 | . | TRBJ1-1 | TRBV29-1 | CSGGAWKETEAFF | TGCAGCGGGGGCGCTTGGAAAGAAACTGAAGCTTTCTTT
. | 15 | . | TRBJ2-1 | TRBV29-1 | CSVEGLEDPWNEQFF | TGCAGCGTTGAAGGGTTAGAAGACCCTTGGAATGAGCAGTTCTTC
. | 13 | many | TRBJ1-5 | TRBV12-3/TRBV12-4 | CASSFNANQPQHF | TGTGCCAGCAGTTTTAATGCAAATCAGCCCCAGCATTTT
. | 17 | . | TRBJ1-4 | TRBV4-1 | CASSQDLGSATNEKLFF | TGCGCCAGCAGCCAAGATTTGGGGTCGGCAACTAATGAAAAACTGTTTTTT
. | 12 | . | TRBJ2-5 | TRBV20-1 | CSAPVGRETQYF | TGCAGTGCTCCGGTAGGCCGGGAGACCCAGTACTTC
. | 15 | many | TRBJ2-5 | TRBV29-1 | CSVDDRNYPQETQYF | TGCAGCGTGGATGACAGGAACTATCCCCAAGAGACCCAGTACTTC
TRBD1 | 17 | many | TRBJ2-7 | TRBV7-2 | CASSFRSSDRATYEQYF | TGTGCCAGCAGCTTTAGGTCGTCGGACAGGGCCACCTACGAGCAGTACTTC
. | 14 | many | TRBJ1-2 | TRBV9 | CASSVGYSYYGYTF | TGTGCCAGCAGCGTAGGGTACAGCTACTATGGCTACACCTTC
. | 16 | . | TRBJ1-3 | TRBV6-5 | CAIHRLAGLSGNTIYF | TGTGCCATCCATAGGCTAGCGGGACTCTCTGGAAACACCATATATTTT
TRBD1 | 17 | few | TRBJ2-5 | TRBV16 | CASSHLRDRGWRETQYF | TGTGCCAGCAGCCACCTCCGGGACAGGGGGTGGAGAGAGACCCAGTACTTC